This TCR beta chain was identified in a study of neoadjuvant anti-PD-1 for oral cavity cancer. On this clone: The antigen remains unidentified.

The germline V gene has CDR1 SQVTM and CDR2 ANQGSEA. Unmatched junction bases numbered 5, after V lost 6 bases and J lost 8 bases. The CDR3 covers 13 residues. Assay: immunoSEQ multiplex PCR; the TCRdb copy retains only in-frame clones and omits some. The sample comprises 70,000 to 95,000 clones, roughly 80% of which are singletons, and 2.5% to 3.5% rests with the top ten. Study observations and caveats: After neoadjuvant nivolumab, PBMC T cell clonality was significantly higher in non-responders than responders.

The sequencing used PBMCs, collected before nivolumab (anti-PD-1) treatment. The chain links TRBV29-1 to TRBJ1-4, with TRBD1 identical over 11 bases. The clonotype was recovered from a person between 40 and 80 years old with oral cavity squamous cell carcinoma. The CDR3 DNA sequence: TGCAGCGTCGGGACAGGGGGGAGCGAAAAACTGTTTTTT. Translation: CSVGTGGSEKLFF.